Given below is one T cell receptor beta chain in context. Its specificity is not known. The junction does not match germline at one end; this may be a read error. A primer in the constant region served to generate TCR beta cDNA from approximately 450 ng of total RNA. Employing slightly modified ARM-PCR, three nested multiplex PCR rounds were run, and these gave rise to the TCR beta libraries. It was with TRBV1-TRBV30 forward primers and a C-beta reverse primer that the first two PCR rounds were run, at approximately 9 cycles each. In TCRdb, the multiplex PCR reads were re-called with MiXCR into one record per CDR3 protein. Of tens of thousands of distinct CDR3 sequences in the sample, over 65% are singletons; the top ten hold around 23%. This sample was included in a study of tumor-infiltrating lymphocytes in primary liver carcinoma. General observations from the study: Found in all five tumor regions were only about 7-24% of top clones. Tumor region pairs showed greater overlap than either tumor-adjacent or tumor-blood pairs did.

Scientists recovered RNA and DNA together from around 20-30 mg of unsorted bulk tissue. Patients underwent resection of primary liver carcinoma. The patients lived with chronic HBV infection and had not yet received any treatment. The CDR3 loop spans 15 amino acids. CDR1 is SGHNT, CDR2 YYREEE, per germline (reference sequence). This TCR was sampled from a man aged 35-49 years with primary liver carcinoma and hepatitis B virus infection. The chain joins TRBV5-4 to TRBJ2-2, with TRBD1 as a possible D gene (5 bases). Sequences were obtained from liver tumor tissue from sampling region 2. The sample's subset: tumor region T2, inferior pole. The CDR3 sequence: CVSSVRQGNTGELFF. The CDR3 DNA reads TGTGTCAGCAGTGTAAGGCAGGGGAACACCGGGGAGCTGTTTTTT. The full variable domain, rest sourced from reference TRBV5-4 and TRBJ2-2, is ETGVTQSPTHLIKTRGQQVTLRCSSQSGHNTVSWYQQALGQGPQFIFQYYREEENGRGNFPPRFSGLQFPNYSSELNVNALELDDSALYLCVSSVRQGNTGELFFGEGSRLTVL.